This TCR beta chain was sequenced for a study of CD8+CD57+ T cells in acquired aplastic anemia. In this sample, this clonotype turned up many times. Its cognate antigen is unknown. Points from the study as a whole: Levels of CD8+ Simpson's diversity were not significantly distinct in patients versus controls. Patients and controls shared twenty-nine CD8+ CDR3 sequences.

Genomic DNA provided the template from which TCR beta VDJ and CDR3 profiles were obtained. TCRdb re-called the reads through MiXCR, storing one row per CDR3 protein. The table lists 100,000 to 150,000 distinct CDR3 sequences, about two fifths of them singletons. Sequencing was done on patients that had shown CD8+CD57+ cell expansion by flow cytometry. Germline CDR1 reads LGHDT; CDR2 reads YNNKEL (reference sequence). The CDR3 covers 16 residues. Trimming took off 4 bases at V and 2 bases at J, with 18 bases between the two ends. The V call is TRBV3-1, the J call TRBJ2-7, with D perhaps assigned TRBD1 or TRBD2 (5 bases each). This clonotype was obtained from a human donor with aplastic anemia. Input material: sorted CD4+, CD8+, or CD8+CD57+ T cells (not recorded which) from PBMCs. The CDR3 protein is CASSPTLDSGPYEQYF. CDR3 nucleotide sequence: TGTGCCAGCAGCCCGACCCTTGACAGCGGACCCTACGAGCAGTACTTC.